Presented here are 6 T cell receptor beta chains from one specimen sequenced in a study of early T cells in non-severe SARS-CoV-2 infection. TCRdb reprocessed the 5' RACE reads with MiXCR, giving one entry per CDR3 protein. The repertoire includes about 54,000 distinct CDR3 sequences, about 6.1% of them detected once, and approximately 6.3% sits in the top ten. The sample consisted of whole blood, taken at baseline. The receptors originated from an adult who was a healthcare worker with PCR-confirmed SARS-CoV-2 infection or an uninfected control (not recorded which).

CDR3 DNA sequence: TGCAGCGTTGTCGGAGAGGACTCGGGGGAGACCCAGTACTTC. Amino acid sequence: CSVVGEDSGETQYF. The rearrangement links TRBV29-1 to TRBJ2-5; possibly TRBD2 for D (5 bases). CDR1 and CDR2 (germline): SQVTM, ANQGSEA. V was clipped by 4 bases and J by 5 bases, with 17 bases between them. The length of the CDR3 is 14 residues. The full variable domain, completed using reference TRBV29-1 and TRBJ2-5, is SAVISQKPSRDICQRGTSLTIQCQVDSQVTMMFWYRQQPGQSLTLIATANQGSEATYESGFVIDKFPISRPNLTFSTLTVSNMSPEDSSIYLCSVVGEDSGETQYFGPGTRLLVL.

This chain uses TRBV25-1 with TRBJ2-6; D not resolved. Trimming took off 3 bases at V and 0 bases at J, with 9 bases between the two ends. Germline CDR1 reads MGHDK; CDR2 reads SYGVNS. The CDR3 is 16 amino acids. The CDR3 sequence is CASSDPAASGANVLTF. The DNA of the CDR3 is TGTGCCAGCAGTGATCCCGCGGCCTCTGGGGCCAACGTCCTGACTTTC.

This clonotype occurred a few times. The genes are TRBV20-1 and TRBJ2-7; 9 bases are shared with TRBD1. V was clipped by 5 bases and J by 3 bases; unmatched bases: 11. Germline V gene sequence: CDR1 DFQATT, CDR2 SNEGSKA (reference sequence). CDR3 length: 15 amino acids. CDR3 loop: CSAESRDRAIYEQYF. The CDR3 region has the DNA TGCAGTGCTGAATCTCGGGACAGGGCTATCTACGAGCAGTACTTC.

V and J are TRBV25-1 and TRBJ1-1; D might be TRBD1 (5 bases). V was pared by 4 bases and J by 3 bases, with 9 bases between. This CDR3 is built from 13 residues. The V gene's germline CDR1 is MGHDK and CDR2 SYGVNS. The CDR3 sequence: CASSGAGHTEAFF. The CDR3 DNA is TGTGCCAGCAGTGGGGCGGGGCACACTGAAGCTTTCTTT.

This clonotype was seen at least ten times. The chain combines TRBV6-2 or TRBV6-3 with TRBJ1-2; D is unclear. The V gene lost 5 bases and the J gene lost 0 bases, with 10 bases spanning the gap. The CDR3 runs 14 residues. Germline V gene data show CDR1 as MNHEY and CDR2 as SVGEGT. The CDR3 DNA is TGTGCCAGCAGTGCGCTAAGAGCTAACTATGGCTACACCTTC. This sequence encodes CASSALRANYGYTF.

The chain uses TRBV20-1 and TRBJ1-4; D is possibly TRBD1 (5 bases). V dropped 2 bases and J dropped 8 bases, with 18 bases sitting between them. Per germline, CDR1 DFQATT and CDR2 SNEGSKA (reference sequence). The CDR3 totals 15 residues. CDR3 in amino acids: CSARPPSRAPEKLFF. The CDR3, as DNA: TGCAGTGCTAGACCCCCGAGCAGGGCACCAGAAAAACTGTTTTTT.